This TCR beta chain was captured in a study of cytomegalovirus exposure and HLA in healthy donors. Findings of the study overall: Among immune exposure information, only CMV serostatus was available. In a later analysis, several top co-occurrence clusters appeared linked to parvovirus B19, influenza, CMV and Epstein-Barr virus.

60 Vbeta and 13 Jbeta primers were used in PCR. This table comes from immunoSEQ multiplex PCR, and its TCRdb copy is limited to in-frame clones, with some not included. The sample consists of about 130,000 clones, approximately 82% of them appearing once. To note about this clone: Its specificity is not known.

This sequence originates from a man aged 18 to 35 in good health and CMV-seropositive. Sequenced: PBMCs.

The CDR3, as DNA: TGTGCCAGCAGGGGGTGGGGGGGGCGCGGGTACACCGGGGAGCTGTTTTTT. Translation gives CASRGWGGRGYTGELFF. The chain carries TRBV6-9 and TRBJ2-2, with a possible D match to TRBD2 (7 bases). The CDR3 consists of 17 residues. V lost 6 bases to trimming and J lost 3 bases, with 20 bases between them. Germline assignment: CDR1 MNHGY and CDR2 SVAAGI.